This is a list of T cell receptor beta chains from one sample in a study of post-analysis software for immune sequencing data. TCRdb re-called the PCR reads with MiXCR, one entry per CDR3 protein. Here the sample spans approximately 730,000 distinct CDR3 sequences, roughly 50% being singletons. Material for sequencing was blood. These receptors were taken from a girl under 18 with multiple sclerosis. The CDR3 runs from the conserved cysteine through the conserved F or W. D genes are given only for firm matches. Size values are once, few and many counts, or a class for expanded clones, and some rows have none.

j_call,d_call,v_call,clone_size,cdr3_nt,cdr3_aa
TRBJ2-1,NA,TRBV7-2,few,TGTGCCAGCAGCCCCAGGACTCGAGGTAATGAGCAGTTCTTC,CASSPRTRGNEQFF
TRBJ2-7,TRBD1,TRBV2,few,TGTGCCAGCGGGCCGACAGGGCCCCACTACGAGCAGTACTTC,CASGPTGPHYEQYF
TRBJ2-3,TRBD2,TRBV27,few,TGTGCCACCATCTTCTCTAGCGGGAGGAGAGATACGCAGTATTTT,CATIFSSGRRDTQYF
TRBJ1-2,TRBD1,TRBV5-1,few,TGCGCCAGCAGCTTGTACGGGACAGGGTATGGCTACACCTTC,CASSLYGTGYGYTF
TRBJ1-4,NA,TRBV9,few,TGTGCCAGCAGCGCGGGACGGAATGAAAAACTGTTTTTT,CASSAGRNEKLFF
TRBJ2-1,NA,TRBV6-2/TRBV6-3,NA,TGTGCCAGCACTAAGGACTCCCTTAGGGACAATGAGCAGTTCTTC,CASTKDSLRDNEQFF
TRBJ2-7,NA,TRBV4-1,NA,TGCGCCAGCAGCCACCCGGGCGATGCGAGCTCCTACGAGCAGTACTTC,CASSHPGDASSYEQYF
TRBJ2-1,TRBD2,TRBV12-3/TRBV12-4,few,TGTGCCAGCAGTGGTAGTCTAGCGGGAGGGAATGAGCAGTTCTTC,CASSGSLAGGNEQFF
TRBJ1-2,TRBD1,TRBV4-2,NA,TGTGCCAGCAGCCAAGATATAGGGACAGGGCCTTTACCGGATGGCTACACCTTC,CASSQDIGTGPLPDGYTF
TRBJ2-5,TRBD1,TRBV5-1,NA,TGCGCCAGCAGCCCACAGGGACAGCAAGAGACCCAGTACTTC,CASSPQGQQETQYF
TRBJ2-2,NA,TRBV14,once,TGTGCCAGCAGCCAAGGGGCCGGGGAGCTGTTTTTT,CASSQGAGELFF
TRBJ2-1,NA,TRBV7-9,NA,TGTGCCAGCAGCTTAGGGCTAGACCTCTACAATGAGCAGTTCTTC,CASSLGLDLYNEQFF
TRBJ1-2,NA,TRBV20-1,NA,TGCAGTGCTAGCGTCTCCCCCCAGGGTGCCTATGGCTACACCTTC,CSASVSPQGAYGYTF
TRBJ1-2,NA,TRBV7-9,NA,TGTGCCAGCAGCATCGGAGGGGTTGGCTACACCTTC,CASSIGGVGYTF
TRBJ1-4,NA,TRBV6-1,NA,TGTGCCAGCAGTGAGGTTGGACAGTTGAATGAAAAACTGTTTTTT,CASSEVGQLNEKLFF
TRBJ1-2,NA,TRBV20-1,NA,TGCAGTGAGAGGGTAGACTATGGCTACACCTTC,CSERVDYGYTF
TRBJ2-1,NA,TRBV2,NA,TGTGCCAGCAATACACGGGAGCAGTTCTTC,CASNTREQFF
TRBJ2-5,NA,TRBV30,NA,TGTGCCTGGAGTTCCGACCTAGACACGGAGACCCAGTACTTC,CAWSSDLDTETQYF
TRBJ2-7,NA,TRBV20-1,NA,TGCAGTGCTGTCAGGGGTTCTGGCGGGGTTGTGTACGAGCAGTACTTC,CSAVRGSGGVVYEQYF
TRBJ2-1,TRBD1,TRBV4-3,few,TGCGCCAGCAGCCAAGATCCCCCAGGGGGCACGTACAATGAGCAGTTCTTC,CASSQDPPGGTYNEQFF
TRBJ2-7,NA,TRBV29-1,NA,TGCAGCGTTGGGCTTGGGGGCTACGAGCAGTACTTC,CSVGLGGYEQYF
TRBJ2-2,NA,TRBV6-1,NA,TGTGCCAGCCATGGGCCGAACACCGGGGAGCTGTTTTTT,CASHGPNTGELFF
TRBJ2-3,TRBD2,TRBV7-2,few,TGTGCCAGCAGCTTAAGCCGAGGGACTAGCGGCCCCGGCACGAATACGCAGTATTTT,CASSLSRGTSGPGTNTQYF
TRBJ2-7,TRBD2,TRBV6-5,NA,TGTGCCAGCAGCACTAGCGGCAAGCAGTACTTC,CASSTSGKQYF
TRBJ2-6,TRBD1,TRBV20-1,NA,TGCAGTGCTAGAGGGACAGGGGCCCTCTCTGGGGCCAACGTCCTGACTTTC,CSARGTGALSGANVLTF
TRBJ2-3,TRBD2,TRBV20-1,NA,TGCAGTGCCTCTGGACTAGCGGGAGGGCCGGGGGCAGATACGCAGTATTTT,CSASGLAGGPGADTQYF
TRBJ2-1,TRBD1,TRBV5-1,NA,TGCGCCAGCAGCGCACGGACAGGGAGCTCCTACAATGAGCAGTTCTTC,CASSARTGSSYNEQFF
TRBJ2-4,TRBD2,TRBV18,few,TGTGCCAGCTCACCGGGACTAGCGGGAGGCGGGCAGCAGTACTTC,CASSPGLAGGGQQYF
TRBJ2-4,NA,TRBV20-1,NA,TGCAGTGCCGAGGCAGTTCTAGCCAAAAACATTCAGTACTTC,CSAEAVLAKNIQYF
TRBJ1-1,NA,TRBV5-1,few,TGCGCCAGCAGGATCCGGGACACTGAAGCTTTCTTT,CASRIRDTEAFF
TRBJ2-7,TRBD2,TRBV7-9,NA,TGTGCCAGCAGCAAGGCGAGCGGGGGGAGTGAGCAGTACTTC,CASSKASGGSEQYF
TRBJ2-3,TRBD2,TRBV12-3/TRBV12-4,few,TGTGCCAGCAGTTTATCCCTAGCGGGAGCAGGAGATACGCAGTATTTT,CASSLSLAGAGDTQYF
TRBJ2-7,TRBD2,TRBV4-3,NA,TGCGCCAGCAGCCAAGATCCCTTACTAGCGGGCTACAATGAGCAGTACTTC,CASSQDPLLAGYNEQYF
TRBJ2-7,NA,TRBV18,NA,TGTGCCAGCTCACCACTGCAGGGGGAGCAGTACTTC,CASSPLQGEQYF
TRBJ1-1,NA,TRBV10-2,few,TGCGCCAGCAGCCGACAGCGTAACACTGAAGCTTTCTTT,CASSRQRNTEAFF
TRBJ2-5,NA,TRBV29-1,NA,TGCAGCGTTGATGAGGGTATGGTGGAGACCCAGTACTTC,CSVDEGMVETQYF
TRBJ2-1,NA,TRBV6-1,NA,TGTGCCAGCAGTGAAGGACAAGGGTCCCGCAATGAGCAGTTCTTC,CASSEGQGSRNEQFF
TRBJ2-4,NA,TRBV12-3/TRBV12-4,NA,TGTGCCAGCAGTTTAGGACAAAACATTCAGTACTTC,CASSLGQNIQYF
TRBJ1-1,NA,TRBV18,NA,TGTGCCAGCTCACCACCGGAACGGGTCAACCCTGAAGCTTTCTTT,CASSPPERVNPEAFF
TRBJ1-5,NA,TRBV24-1,NA,TGTGCCACCAGTGCTTCCTGGGCAGGGTCAGGTCAGCCCCAGCATTTT,CATSASWAGSGQPQHF
TRBJ2-7,TRBD2,TRBV6-5,NA,TGTGCCGGCAGTACACTAGCGGGAGGATACGAGCAGTACTTC,CAGSTLAGGYEQYF
TRBJ1-6,NA,TRBV12-3/TRBV12-4,NA,TGTGCCAGCAGTTTCTCAGGGGCGATTTCACCCCTCCACTTT,CASSFSGAISPLHF
TRBJ1-4,NA,TRBV2,few,TGTGCCAGCAGTGGCCAGGCGGTCGATGAAAAACTGTTTTTT,CASSGQAVDEKLFF
TRBJ2-7,TRBD2,TRBV5-1,NA,TGCGCCAGCAGCTGGGTTCGAACTAGCGGGAACGAGCAGTACTTC,CASSWVRTSGNEQYF
TRBJ2-1,TRBD2,TRBV7-3,NA,TGTGCCAGCAGCCCAGATGGGACTAGCCGGTACAATGAGCAGTTCTTC,CASSPDGTSRYNEQFF
TRBJ1-2,NA,TRBV29-1,NA,TGCAGCGTTGGGAAAACGGCTGGCTACACCTTC,CSVGKTAGYTF
TRBJ2-1,NA,TRBV25-1,once,TGTGCCAGCAGTGGTCCAAATAAGGAAGTGGGGACCCAGTTCTTC,CASSGPNKEVGTQFF
TRBJ1-2,NA,TRBV29-1,NA,TGCAGCGTTGAAGGCTTGAGGGCTAGGGATGGCTACACCTTC,CSVEGLRARDGYTF
TRBJ1-2,NA,TRBV20-1,NA,TGCAGTGCTAGAGGGGGAGGGGGAGACTATGGCTACACCTTC,CSARGGGGDYGYTF